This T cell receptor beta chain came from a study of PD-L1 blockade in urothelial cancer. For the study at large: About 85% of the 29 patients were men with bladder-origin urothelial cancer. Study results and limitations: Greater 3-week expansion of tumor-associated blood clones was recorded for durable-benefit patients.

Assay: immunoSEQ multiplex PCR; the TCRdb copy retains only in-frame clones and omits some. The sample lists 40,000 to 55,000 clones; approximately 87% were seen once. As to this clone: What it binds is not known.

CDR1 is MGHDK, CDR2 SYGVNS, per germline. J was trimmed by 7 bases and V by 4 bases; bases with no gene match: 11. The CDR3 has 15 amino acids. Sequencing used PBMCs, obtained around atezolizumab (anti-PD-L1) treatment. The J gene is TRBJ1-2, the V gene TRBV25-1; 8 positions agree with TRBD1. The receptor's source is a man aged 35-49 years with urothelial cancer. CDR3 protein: CASSALTGEDIGYTF. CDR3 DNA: TGTGCCAGCAGTGCTTTGACAGGGGAGGATATTGGCTACACCTTC.